This T cell receptor beta chain is drawn from a study of early T cells in non-severe SARS-CoV-2 infection. For the study at large: Chains were not paired, and sequencing was done on bulk RNA from unsorted whole blood.

This clonotype was seen a handful of times. Its antigen is undetermined. Study-wide points: Database matching using VDJdb favored anti-spike CD8 responses, with private and CD4 specificities left missing.

Unique molecular identifiers were affixed to single, distinct cDNA molecules. TCRdb re-derived calls from the 5' RACE reads in MiXCR, one entry per CDR3 protein. The sample has some 97,000 distinct CDR3 sequences; 11% are singletons. This CDR3 comprises 14 residues. Trimming cost V 8 bases and J 1 base; bases outside gene matches: 1. The germline CDR1 and CDR2 sequences are SNHLY and FYNNEI. The material sequenced was whole blood, taken at baseline. This sequence originates from an adult who was a healthcare worker with PCR-confirmed SARS-CoV-2 infection or an uninfected control (not recorded which). The chain carries TRBV2 and TRBJ2-2; 10 positions match TRBD2. CDR3 coding DNA: TGTGCCAGCTCTAGCGGGGGGAACACCGGGGAGCTGTTTTTT. The encoded protein is CASSSGGNTGELFF.